This T cell receptor (beta chain) is from a study of shared clonotypes between healthy human individuals. Findings and limits, study-wide: Among donors, clonotype sharing was expected to be affected by sequencing depth.

Germline V gene sequence: CDR1 SGHDN, CDR2 FVKESK. V lost 4 bases and J lost 0; bases outside the gene matches: 9. The CDR3 sequence is 16 residues long. Genomic DNA (from each subset) was split evenly across several immunoSEQ plates. Per the study methods: Filtering differed because ImmunoSEQ produced junction-only sequences that carried no quality scores. Measured with immunoSEQ multiplex PCR; TCRdb has only the in-frame clones, and not every one. The D gene and trimming were derived from the DNA, and the V and J assignments and clone size from that table. The sample lists roughly 500,000 clones; 65% to 85% were seen once. Free of recent acute infections or vaccinations, the donors were healthy HIV-negative adults. This clone was seen once. The antigen is not known.

The TCR sequence derives from a woman aged 40-49 years in good health. Some clones in this sample may be carry-over from other donors' samples. The sequencing input was PBMCs. This sequence joins TRBV14 and TRBJ2-7; 7 bases match TRBD2. As DNA, the CDR3 is TGTGCCAGCAGCCCCTTTAGCGGGTCCACCTCCTACGAGCAGTACTTC. Protein product: CASSPFSGSTSYEQYF. The full variable domain, its missing parts supplied by reference TRBV14 and TRBJ2-7, is EAGVTQFPSHSVIEKGQTVTLRCDPISGHDNLYWYRRVMGKEIKFLLHFVKESKQDESGMPNNRFLAERTGGTYSTLKVQPAELEDSGVYFCASSPFSGSTSYEQYFGPGTRLTVT.